Presented here are 28 T cell receptor beta chains from one specimen sequenced in a study of long-term antiretroviral therapy in people with HIV (dated by TCRdb to 2021 to 2024). Sequencing of the TRB variable region was done with the immunoSEQ hsTCRB v3.0 assay at survey level resolution. The table was pulled from immuneACCESS by TCRdb, which kept in-frame rearrangements only. Such tables lose some clones; where checked, under half of the loss comes from unresolved V genes, and the rest has no known cause. Within this sample are under 25,000 clones, with less than 85% of them counted one time only. Of the sample, over 8.5% falls within the top ten clones. The material sequenced was unsorted PBMCs, taken 0.2 years after starting antiretroviral therapy. The receptor set was obtained from a woman between 40 and 50 years old with HIV.

The V gene is TRBV5-6, the J gene TRBJ1-1; D is undetermined. V was pared by 2 bases and J by 4 bases, with 12 bases between. Germline V gives CDR1 SGHDT, CDR2 YYEEEE. The length of the CDR3 is 14 residues. The CDR3 nucleotides read TGTGCCAGCAGCTTCTCGGGCGACGGCACTGAAGCTTTCTTT. Protein sequence: CASSFSGDGTEAFF.

The chain employs TRBV2 and TRBJ2-1, with a tentative D call TRBD2 (7 bases). The CDR3 spans 16 residues. Trimming took 7 bases from V and 7 from J, leaving 23 bases between them. Germline loops: CDR1 SNHLY, CDR2 FYNNEI. The CDR3 is CASKGRGEGRGNEQFF. The CDR3 DNA reads as TGTGCCAGCAAGGGTAGGGGGGAGGGCCGGGGGAATGAGCAGTTCTTC.

The rearrangement joins TRBV14 to TRBJ1-1; TRBD1 might be the D (5 bases). The CDR3 contains 19 residues. Per the germline V gene, CDR1 is SGHDN and CDR2 is FVKESK. With 2 bases removed from V and 0 bases from J, the gap between germline ends came to 22 bases. The CDR3 DNA sequence: TGTGCCAGCAGCCAATTAAGGGGTCGTGCGGGGAGTATGAACACTGAAGCTTTCTTT. It specifies CASSQLRGRAGSMNTEAFF. Full variable domain (outside the CDR3, taken from reference TRBV14 and TRBJ1-1): EAGVTQFPSHSVIEKGQTVTLRCDPISGHDNLYWYRRVMGKEIKFLLHFVKESKQDESGMPNNRFLAERTGGTYSTLKVQPAELEDSGVYFCASSQLRGRAGSMNTEAFFGQGTRLTVV.

This clone occurred once. This chain joins TRBV5-1 and TRBJ1-1, with 12 bases lining up with TRBD1. V trimming: 5 bases; J trimming: 6 bases; junction bases outside the gene matches: 8. The CDR3 contains 15 residues. In germline, CDR1 is SGHRS, CDR2 YFSETQ. CDR3 in amino acids: CASRVSGQGAAEAFF. Here the CDR3 DNA reads TGCGCCAGCAGGGTCTCGGGACAGGGGGCGGCTGAAGCTTTCTTT.

This sequence joins TRBV18 and TRBJ2-2; 7 nucleotides agree with TRBD1. Germline CDR1 KGHSH, CDR2 LQKENI. Trimming at V came to 2 bases and at J to 6 bases, leaving 9 bases not matched to a gene. The CDR3 is 16 residues long. The chain's CDR3 is CASSPKDRVVAGELFF. The CDR3 DNA follows: TGTGCCAGCTCACCAAAAGACAGGGTGGTGGCCGGGGAGCTGTTTTTT.

This clone came up once. The chain recombines TRBV11-3 with TRBJ2-7; the D gene is possibly TRBD1 (6 bases). Per the germline V gene, CDR1 is SGHNT and CDR2 is YENEEA. V was clipped by 2 bases and J by 0 bases, with 14 bases between them. This CDR3 is built from 16 residues. The CDR3 region is CASSLTGTPFSYEQYF. In DNA, the CDR3 is TGTGCCAGCAGCTTAACAGGGACACCTTTCTCCTACGAGCAGTACTTC.

V and J are TRBV13 and TRBJ1-1; D perhaps matches TRBD1 (6 bases). The V end lost 5 bases, the J end lost 1 base, and 14 bases lay between the germline ends. In germline, CDR1 is PRHDT, CDR2 FYEKMQ (reference sequence). The length of the CDR3 is 15 residues. The CDR3 DNA reads TGTGCCAGCAGCGTTCGTTCGGGACAGAACACTGAAGCTTTCTTT. Residues: CASSVRSGQNTEAFF.

The chain combines TRBV7-2 with TRBJ2-7; possibly TRBD2 for D (5 bases). Germline assignment: CDR1 SGHTA and CDR2 FQGNSA. V lost 5 bases to trimming and J lost 0 bases, with 14 bases between them. This CDR3 is 15 amino acids long. CDR3 in DNA: TGTGCCAGCAGCACGCCCACTAGTGTCTCCTACGAGCAGTACTTC. Protein product: CASSTPTSVSYEQYF.

This CDR3 reads CASSLDRLNTEAFF. The CDR3 region has the DNA TGTGCCAGCAGCTTGGACAGACTGAACACTGAAGCTTTCTTT. The chain couples TRBV13 to TRBJ1-1; perhaps TRBD1 as D (6 bases). CDR1 PRHDT and CDR2 FYEKMQ come from the germline V gene (reference sequence). This CDR3 is 14 amino acids long. V lost 3 bases and J lost 0, with 8 bases in between.

V is TRBV19 and J is TRBJ1-1; 9 bases are shared with TRBD1. V trimming: 3 bases; J trimming: 3 bases; junction bases outside the gene matches: 5. Per the germline V gene, CDR1 is LNHDA and CDR2 is SQIVND (reference sequence). This CDR3 spans 15 amino acids. DNA of the CDR3: TGTGCCAGTAGTATTATCCGGACAGGGGACACTGAAGCTTTCTTT. Its translation is CASSIIRTGDTEAFF. Full variable domain (missing parts from reference TRBV19 and TRBJ1-1): DGGITQSPKYLFRKEGQNVTLSCEQNLNHDAMYWYRQDPGQGLRLIYYSQIVNDFQKGDIAEGYSVSREKKESFPLTVTSAQKNPTAFYLCASSIIRTGDTEAFFGQGTRLTVV.

This clone was seen just once. The chain couples TRBV6-5 to TRBJ2-1, with 7 bases that match TRBD2. CDR1 MNHEY and CDR2 SVGAGI come from the germline V gene. The CDR3 spans 12 residues. V lost 6 bases to trimming and J lost 7 bases; unmatched junction nucleotides: 3. The CDR3 DNA reads as TGTGCCAGCAGCCAGCGGGGTAATGAGCAGTTCTTC. It yields the protein CASSQRGNEQFF.

The chain is built from TRBV19 and TRBJ2-1; D is perhaps TRBD1 (5 bases). The length of the CDR3 is 15 residues. Between the trimmed V and J ends, which lost 3 bases and 6 bases, there was a span of 15 bases. Per germline, CDR1 LNHDA and CDR2 SQIVND (reference sequence). CDR3 loop: CASSIGLGLVNEQFF. CDR3 nucleotides: TGTGCCAGTAGTATTGGTCTGGGGCTAGTCAATGAGCAGTTCTTC. Looking up the rest from reference TRBV19 and TRBJ2-1 gives the full variable domain: DGGITQSPKYLFRKEGQNVTLSCEQNLNHDAMYWYRQDPGQGLRLIYYSQIVNDFQKGDIAEGYSVSREKKESFPLTVTSAQKNPTAFYLCASSIGLGLVNEQFFGPGTRLTVL.

The V call is TRBV25-1, the J call TRBJ2-3, with TRBD2 matching 7 bases. CDR1 is MGHDK and CDR2 is SYGVNS in the germline V gene. The length of the CDR3 is 14 residues. The V and J ends lost 4 bases and 2 bases, in that order; junction bases with no gene match: 3. CDR3 nucleotide sequence: TGTGCCAGCAGTGGGACTAGTTTCACAGATACGCAGTATTTT. It translates to CASSGTSFTDTQYF.

Turning to this clone: One end of the junction does not line up with germline, which may come from a read error. The chain uses TRBV7-7 and TRBJ1-2; no clear D. Germline loops: CDR1 SSHAT, CDR2 FNYEAQ (reference sequence). This CDR3 region has 16 residues. The DNA for the CDR3 is TGTGCTAGCAGCCCTGCCTCGGACCGCCAACGGGGTGGCTACACCTTC. Its translation: CASSPASDRQRGGYTF.

The gene calls are TRBV6-5 and TRBJ1-4, with 8 bases lining up with TRBD1. V shed 10 bases and J 2 bases; nucleotides not matched to a gene: 6. The CDR3 runs to 14 residues. CDR1 and CDR2 from the germline V gene are MNHEY and SVGAGI. Here the CDR3 reads CATRQGLTNEKLFF. The CDR3 bases are TGTGCCACCCGACAGGGGCTGACTAATGAAAAACTGTTTTTT.

The V call is TRBV19, the J call TRBJ1-1; perhaps TRBD1 as D (6 bases). CDR1 and CDR2 (germline): LNHDA, SQIVND (reference sequence). Trimming pared 7 bases from V and 4 bases from J, leaving 10 bases between. This CDR3 comprises 12 residues. CDR3: CASNVQGTEAFF. In DNA form, the CDR3 reads TGTGCCAGTAACGTACAGGGCACTGAAGCTTTCTTT.

The V call is TRBV5-1, the J call TRBJ2-5, with D perhaps being TRBD1 or TRBD2 (5 bases each). Germline CDR1 is SGHRS and CDR2 is YFSETQ. CDR3 length: 15 amino acids. V was shortened by 2 bases and J by 1 base, with 12 bases between the two germline ends. The CDR3 coding sequence is TGCGCCAGCAGCTTCGATGGGACCACCCAAGAGACCCAGTACTTC. Translating gives CASSFDGTTQETQYF.

The chain combines TRBV7-9 with TRBJ2-3; no clear D. The CDR3 is made up of 13 amino acids. V lost 11 bases to trimming and J lost 2 bases, with 14 bases between them. The germline CDR1 and CDR2 sequences are SEHNR and FQNEAQ (reference sequence). The CDR3 region has the DNA TGTGCCTGTGTGGCGGAAATCACAGATACGCAGTATTTT. Protein: CACVAEITDTQYF. The variable domain in full, with the rest retrieved from reference TRBV7-9 and TRBJ2-3, is DTGVSQNPRHKITKRGQNVTFRCDPISEHNRLYWYRQTLGQGPEFLTYFQNEAQLEKSRLLSDRFSAERPKGSFSTLEIQRTEQGDSAMYLCACVAEITDTQYFGPGTRLTVL.

The chain uses TRBV30 and TRBJ2-3; D is unclear. The CDR3 has 13 residues. Per the germline V gene, CDR1 is GTSNPN and CDR2 is SVGIG (reference sequence). V gave up 2 bases and J gave up 3 bases, with 9 bases separating them. The CDR3 nucleotides are TGTGCCTGGAGTTCGGTAGATACAGATACGCAGTATTTT. This encodes CAWSSVDTDTQYF.

The chain links TRBV30 to TRBJ1-2; TRBD1 might be the D (5 bases). Trimming left V 7 bases short and J 4 bases short, with 13 bases between. This CDR3 has 12 amino acids. Germline values: CDR1 GTSNPN, CDR2 SVGIG (reference sequence). The CDR3: CASERRGYGYTF. CDR3 nucleotides: TGTGCCTCTGAGAGGAGGGGCTATGGCTACACCTTC.

The chain has TRBV30 and TRBJ1-5; no firm D call. Trimming left V 1 base short and J 5 bases short, with 27 bases between. CDR1 and CDR2 (germline): GTSNPN, SVGIG (reference sequence). The CDR3 totals 19 residues. CDR3 bases: TGTGCCTGGAGTGGTAATAGGGATGTCGCCTCCGGAGGATATCAGCCCCAGCATTTT. Amino acid sequence: CAWSGNRDVASGGYQPQHF.

The rearrangement joins TRBV9 to TRBJ1-2; perhaps TRBD1 as D (5 bases). V was cut by 4 bases and J by 6 bases, with 19 bases left in between. CDR1 and CDR2 (germline): SGDLS, YYNGEE. The CDR3 sequence is 15 residues long. CDR3 region: CASSSWDREGHGYTF. CDR3 coding DNA: TGTGCCAGCAGCTCGTGGGACCGAGAGGGACATGGCTACACCTTC.

V and J are TRBV6-1 and TRBJ1-5; a possible D gene is TRBD1 (5 bases). V was cut by 2 bases and J by 0 bases, with 11 bases left in between. Germline CDR1 and CDR2: MNHNS and SASEGT. This CDR3 is 16 amino acids long. CDR3 DNA sequence: TGTGCCAGCAGTGAATTCGGGGGATATAGCAATCAGCCCCAGCATTTT. Translating gives CASSEFGGYSNQPQHF.

V usage is TRBV12-5 and J usage is TRBJ2-7, with 7 bases fitting TRBD1. The CDR3 length is 14 residues. J was trimmed by 7 bases and V by 6 bases; bases with no gene match: 12. Germline CDR1 is LGHNT and CDR2 is FRNRAP. The CDR3 coding sequence is TGTGCTAGTGGGGGAACCGGGACAGCAGGGGAGCAGTACTTC. As protein: CASGGTGTAGEQYF. Based on the CDR3 plus reference TRBV12-5 and TRBJ2-7, the full variable domain is DARVTQTPRHKVTEMGQEVTMRCQPILGHNTVFWYRQTMMQGLELLAYFRNRAPLDDSGMPKDRFSAEMPDATLATLKIQPSEPRDSAVYFCASGGTGTAGEQYFGPGTRLTVT.

This chain joins TRBV5-1 and TRBJ1-1, with unresolved D. With 2 bases removed from V and 2 bases from J, the gap between germline ends came to 10 bases. The germline CDR1 and CDR2 sequences are SGHRS and YFSETQ. CDR3 length: 14 amino acids. CDR3 nucleotide sequence: TGCGCCAGCAGCTTCAACAGCCCCAACACTGAAGCTTTCTTT. Translation: CASSFNSPNTEAFF.

V usage is TRBV13 and J usage is TRBJ2-1, with 7 bases matching TRBD2. Per the germline V gene, CDR1 is PRHDT and CDR2 is FYEKMQ (reference sequence). V gave up 0 bases and J gave up 1 base; unmatched junction bases: 3. The CDR3 runs to 16 residues. The CDR3 DNA follows: TGTGCCAGCAGCTTAGGCAGCGGGGTGTCCTACAATGAGCAGTTCTTC. It yields the protein CASSLGSGVSYNEQFF.

The CDR3 is CASSPRAHTEAFF. The CDR3 DNA reads as TGTGCCAGCTCGCCCAGGGCACACACTGAAGCTTTCTTT. V gene TRBV18 combines with J gene TRBJ1-1; D is perhaps TRBD1 (5 bases). Germline V CDR1 and CDR2: KGHSH, LQKENI. The V end lost 6 bases, the J end lost 3 bases, and 11 bases lay between the germline ends. The CDR3 is made up of 13 amino acids.

The sample holds a few counts of this clone. The chain combines TRBV14 with TRBJ2-2; TRBD1 agrees at 8 bases. V dropped 4 bases and J dropped 2; count of bases not matched to a gene: 3. CDR1 is SGHDN, CDR2 FVKESK, per germline. This CDR3 spans 15 amino acids. This chain's CDR3 is CASSRTGLNTGELFF. In nucleotides, the CDR3 is TGTGCCAGCAGCCGGACAGGGCTAAACACCGGGGAGCTGTTTTTT.